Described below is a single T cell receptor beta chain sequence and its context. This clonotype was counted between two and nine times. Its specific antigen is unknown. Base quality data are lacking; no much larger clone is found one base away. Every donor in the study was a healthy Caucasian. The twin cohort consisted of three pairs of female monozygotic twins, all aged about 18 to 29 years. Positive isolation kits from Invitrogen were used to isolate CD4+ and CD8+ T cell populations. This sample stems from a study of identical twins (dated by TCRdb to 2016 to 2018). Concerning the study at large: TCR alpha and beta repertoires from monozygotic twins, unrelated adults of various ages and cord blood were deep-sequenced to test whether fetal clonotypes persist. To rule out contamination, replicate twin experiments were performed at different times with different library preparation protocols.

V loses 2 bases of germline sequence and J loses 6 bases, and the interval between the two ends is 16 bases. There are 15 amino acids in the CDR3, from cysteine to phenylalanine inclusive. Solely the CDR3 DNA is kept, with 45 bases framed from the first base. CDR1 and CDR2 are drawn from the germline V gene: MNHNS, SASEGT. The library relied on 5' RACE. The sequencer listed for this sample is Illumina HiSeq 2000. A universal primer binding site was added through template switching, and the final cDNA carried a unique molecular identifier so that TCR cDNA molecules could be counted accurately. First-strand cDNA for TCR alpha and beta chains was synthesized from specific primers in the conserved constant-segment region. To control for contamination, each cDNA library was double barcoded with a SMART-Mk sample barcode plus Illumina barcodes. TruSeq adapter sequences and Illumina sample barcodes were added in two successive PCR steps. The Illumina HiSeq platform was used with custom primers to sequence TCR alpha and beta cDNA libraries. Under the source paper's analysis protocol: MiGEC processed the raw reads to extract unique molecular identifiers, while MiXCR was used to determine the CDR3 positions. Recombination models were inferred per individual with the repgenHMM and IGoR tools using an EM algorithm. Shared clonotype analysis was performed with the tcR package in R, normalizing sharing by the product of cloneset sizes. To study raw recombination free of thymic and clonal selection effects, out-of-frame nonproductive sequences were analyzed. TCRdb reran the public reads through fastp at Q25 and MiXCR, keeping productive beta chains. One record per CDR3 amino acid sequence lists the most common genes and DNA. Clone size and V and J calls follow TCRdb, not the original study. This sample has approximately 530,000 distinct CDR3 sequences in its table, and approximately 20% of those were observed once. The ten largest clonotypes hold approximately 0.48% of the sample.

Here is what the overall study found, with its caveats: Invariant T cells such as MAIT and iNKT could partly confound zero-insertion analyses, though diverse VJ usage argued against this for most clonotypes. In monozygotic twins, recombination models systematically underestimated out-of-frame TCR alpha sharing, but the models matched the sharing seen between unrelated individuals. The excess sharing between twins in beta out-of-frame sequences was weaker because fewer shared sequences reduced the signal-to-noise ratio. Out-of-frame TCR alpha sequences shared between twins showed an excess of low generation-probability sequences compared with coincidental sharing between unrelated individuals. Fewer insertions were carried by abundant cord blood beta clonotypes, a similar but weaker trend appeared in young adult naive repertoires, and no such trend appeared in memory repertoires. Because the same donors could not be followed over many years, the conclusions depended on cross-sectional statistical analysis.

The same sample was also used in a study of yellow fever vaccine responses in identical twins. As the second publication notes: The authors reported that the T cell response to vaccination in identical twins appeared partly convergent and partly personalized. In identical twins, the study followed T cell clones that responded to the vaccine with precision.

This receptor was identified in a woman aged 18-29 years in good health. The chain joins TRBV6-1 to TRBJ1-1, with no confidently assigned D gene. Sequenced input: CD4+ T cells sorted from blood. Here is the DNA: TGTGCCAGCAGTGAACTTGGGCGTGCGGTCGCTGAAGCTTTCTTT. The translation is CASSELGRAVAEAFF.